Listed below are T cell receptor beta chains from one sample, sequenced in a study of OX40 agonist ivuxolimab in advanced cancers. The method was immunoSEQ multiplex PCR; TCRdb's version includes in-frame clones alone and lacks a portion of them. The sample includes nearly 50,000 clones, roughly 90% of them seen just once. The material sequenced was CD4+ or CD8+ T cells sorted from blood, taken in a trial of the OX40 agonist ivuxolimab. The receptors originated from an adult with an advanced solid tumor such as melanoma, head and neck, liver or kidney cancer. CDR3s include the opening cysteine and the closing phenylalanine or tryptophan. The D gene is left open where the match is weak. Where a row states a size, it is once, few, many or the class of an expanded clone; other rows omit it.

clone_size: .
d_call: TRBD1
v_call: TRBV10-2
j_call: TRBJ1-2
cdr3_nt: TGCGCCAGCAGCGTGACAGGGGCTCACTATGGCTACACCTTC
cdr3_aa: CASSVTGAHYGYTF

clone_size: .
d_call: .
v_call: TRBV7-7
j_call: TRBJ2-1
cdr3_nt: TGTGCTAGCAGCTGTCCGCCTAGCGTCTCCTCCAATGAGCAGTTCTTC
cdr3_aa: CASSCPPSVSSNEQFF

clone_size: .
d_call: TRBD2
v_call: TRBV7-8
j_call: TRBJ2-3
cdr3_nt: TGTGCCAGCAGCTTACAGCGGGGGGGCTGGAGCACAGATACGCAGTATTTT
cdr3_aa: CASSLQRGGWSTDTQYF

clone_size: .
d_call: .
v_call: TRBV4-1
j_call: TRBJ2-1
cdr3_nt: TGCGCCAGCAGCCTTCACCCGGGGGATCTTTACAATGAGCAGTTCTTC
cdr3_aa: CASSLHPGDLYNEQFF

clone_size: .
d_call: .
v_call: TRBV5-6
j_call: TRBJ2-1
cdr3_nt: TGTGCCAGCAGCTTGGACCCGGAGAACAATGAGCAGTTCTTC
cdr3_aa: CASSLDPENNEQFF

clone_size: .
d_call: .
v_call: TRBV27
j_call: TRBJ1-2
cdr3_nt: TGTGCCAGGCAACAGGCCATCGGTGGCTACACCTTC
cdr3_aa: CARQQAIGGYTF

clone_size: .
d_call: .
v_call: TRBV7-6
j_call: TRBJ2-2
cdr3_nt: TGTGCCAGCAGCCGGACAGAAAACACCGGGGAGCTGTTTTTT
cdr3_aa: CASSRTENTGELFF

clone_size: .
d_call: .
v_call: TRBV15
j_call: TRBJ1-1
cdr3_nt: TGTGCCACCAGCAGGGGACCGCAAAGCACTGAAGCTTTCTTT
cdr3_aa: CATSRGPQSTEAFF

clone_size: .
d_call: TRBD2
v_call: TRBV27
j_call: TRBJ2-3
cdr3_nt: TGTGCCAGCAGTTTGATCCGGACTAGCGGGGACCCAGATACGCAGTATTTT
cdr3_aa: CASSLIRTSGDPDTQYF

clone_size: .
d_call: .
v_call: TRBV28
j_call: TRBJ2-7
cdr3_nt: TGTGCCAGTTCTGACACGCGGGAGCAGTACTTC
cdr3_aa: CASSDTREQYF

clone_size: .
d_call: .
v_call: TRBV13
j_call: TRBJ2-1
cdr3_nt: TGTGCCAGCAGCCAGACGGGAAATGAGCAGTTCTTC
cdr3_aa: CASSQTGNEQFF

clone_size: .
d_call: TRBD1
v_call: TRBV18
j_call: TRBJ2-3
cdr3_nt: TGTGCCAGCTCACTTGACAGGGCTAGCACAGATACGCAGTATTTT
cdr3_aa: CASSLDRASTDTQYF

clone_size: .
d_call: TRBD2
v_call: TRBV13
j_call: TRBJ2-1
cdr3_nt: TGTGCCAGCAGCTTAGAGTTTAGCGGGGGGGCTACGTACAATGAGCAGTTCTTC
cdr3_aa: CASSLEFSGGATYNEQFF

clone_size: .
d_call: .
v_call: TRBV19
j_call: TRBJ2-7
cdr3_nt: TGTGCCAGTAGAGGCTTTCTCACCTACGAGCAGTACTTC
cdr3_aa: CASRGFLTYEQYF

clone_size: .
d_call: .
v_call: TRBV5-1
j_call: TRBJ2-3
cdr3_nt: TGCGCCAGCAGCTTGAGTTGGGGCATAGGGGATACGCAGTATTTT
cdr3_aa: CASSLSWGIGDTQYF

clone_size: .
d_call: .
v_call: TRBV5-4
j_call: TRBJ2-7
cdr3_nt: TGTGCCAGCAGCCTCCGCGGCGAGCAGTACTTC
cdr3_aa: CASSLRGEQYF

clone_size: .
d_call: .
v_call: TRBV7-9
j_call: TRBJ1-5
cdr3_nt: TGTGCCAGCAGCCCCGGGAGGCTAGATCCCCAGCATTTT
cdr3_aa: CASSPGRLDPQHF

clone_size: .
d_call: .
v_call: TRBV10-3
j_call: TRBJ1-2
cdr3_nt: TGTGCCATCAGTGATCCCGATAGGGCAGGGAGGGTAAACTATGGCTACACCTTC
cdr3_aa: CAISDPDRAGRVNYGYTF

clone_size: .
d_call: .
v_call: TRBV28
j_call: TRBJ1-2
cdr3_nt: TGTGCCAGCATTTTCCGGGGGGCTGCCTGGGGCTACACCTTC
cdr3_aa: CASIFRGAAWGYTF

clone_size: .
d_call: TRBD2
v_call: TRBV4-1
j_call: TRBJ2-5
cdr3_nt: TGCGCCAGCAGCCAAGATCAGCTAGCGGGGGAGGAGACCCAGTACTTC
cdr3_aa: CASSQDQLAGEETQYF

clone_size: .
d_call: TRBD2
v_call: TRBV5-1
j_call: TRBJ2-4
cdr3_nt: TGCGCCAGCAGCCCCTCCCCTAGCGGGGGAGACTATATCGCCAAAAACATTCAGTACTTC
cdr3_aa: CASSPSPSGGDYIAKNIQYF

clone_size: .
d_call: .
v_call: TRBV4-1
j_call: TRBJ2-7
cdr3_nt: TGCGCCAGCAGCCAAGGGACCCTGGACAACGAGCAGTACTTC
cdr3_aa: CASSQGTLDNEQYF

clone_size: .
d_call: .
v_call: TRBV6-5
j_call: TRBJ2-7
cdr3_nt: TGTGCCACCGGGCTAAGCGAGGAATACGAGCAGTACTTC
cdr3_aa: CATGLSEEYEQYF

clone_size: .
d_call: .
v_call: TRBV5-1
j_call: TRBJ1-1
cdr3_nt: TGCGCCAGCAGACTTGGGCAACCGATTATGAACACTGAAGCTTTCTTT
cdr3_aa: CASRLGQPIMNTEAFF

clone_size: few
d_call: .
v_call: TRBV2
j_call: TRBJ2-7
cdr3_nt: TGTGCCAGCAGTGTGGGGTCAGGGGGGTACGAGCAGTACTTC
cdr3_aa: CASSVGSGGYEQYF

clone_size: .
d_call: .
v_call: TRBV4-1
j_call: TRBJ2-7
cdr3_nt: TGCGCCAGCAGCCAAGATCGCTCCTACGAGCAGTACTTC
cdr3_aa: CASSQDRSYEQYF

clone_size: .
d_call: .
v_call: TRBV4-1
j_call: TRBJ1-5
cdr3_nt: TGCGCCAGCAGCCAAGAAGAGTCAGGGGATCAGCCCCAGCATTTT
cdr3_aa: CASSQEESGDQPQHF

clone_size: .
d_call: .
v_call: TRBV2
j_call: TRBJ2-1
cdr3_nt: TGTGCCAGCAGTGATGGGGGGCCCTACAATGAGCAGTTCTTC
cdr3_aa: CASSDGGPYNEQFF

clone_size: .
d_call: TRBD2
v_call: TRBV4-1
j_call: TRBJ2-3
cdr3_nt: TGCGCCAGCAGCCAAGGTCCTAGCGGGGGCACAGATACGCAGTATTTT
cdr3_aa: CASSQGPSGGTDTQYF

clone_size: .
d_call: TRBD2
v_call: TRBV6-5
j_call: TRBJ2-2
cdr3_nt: TGTGCCAGCAGCCCCACTAGCGGGGGGGCCGGGGAGCTGTTTTTT
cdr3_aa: CASSPTSGGAGELFF

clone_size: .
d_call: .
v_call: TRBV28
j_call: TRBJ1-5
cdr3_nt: TGTGCCAGCAGTTTATACGGGGGCGATGGAAATCAGCCCCAGCATTTT
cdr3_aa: CASSLYGGDGNQPQHF

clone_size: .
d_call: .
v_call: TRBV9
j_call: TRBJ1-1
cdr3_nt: TGTGCCAGCAGCGTAGGAACATTCGAGGCCATGAACACTGAAGCTTTCTTT
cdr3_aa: CASSVGTFEAMNTEAFF

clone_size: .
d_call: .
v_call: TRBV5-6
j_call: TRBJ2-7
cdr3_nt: TGTGCCAGCAGCTTCTGGGGCTCGAATATCTACGAGCAGTACTTC
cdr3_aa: CASSFWGSNIYEQYF

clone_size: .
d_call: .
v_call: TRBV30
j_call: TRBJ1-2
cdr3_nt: TGTGCCTGGACCTCCTTAGAGGTCCACCACTATGGCTACACCTTC
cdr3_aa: CAWTSLEVHHYGYTF

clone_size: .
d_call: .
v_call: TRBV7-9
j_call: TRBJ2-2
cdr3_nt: TGTGCCAGCAGCTTTTGGACGGGGAACACCGGGGAGCTGTTTTTT
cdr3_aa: CASSFWTGNTGELFF

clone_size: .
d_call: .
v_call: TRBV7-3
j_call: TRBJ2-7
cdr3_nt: TGTGCCAGCAGCTTAGACCTCCTAGGCAACGAGCAGTACTTC
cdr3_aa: CASSLDLLGNEQYF

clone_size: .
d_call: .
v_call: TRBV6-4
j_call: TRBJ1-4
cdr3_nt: TGTGCCAGCAGTGCGGGTAATAATGAAAAACTGTTTTTT
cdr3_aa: CASSAGNNEKLFF

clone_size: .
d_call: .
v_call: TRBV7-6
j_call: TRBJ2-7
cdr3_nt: TGTGCCAGCAGCTTAGCGGTAGAGGGGCAAAGCGAGCAGTACTTC
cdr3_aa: CASSLAVEGQSEQYF

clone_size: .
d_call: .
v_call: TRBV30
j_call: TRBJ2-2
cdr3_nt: TGTGCCTGCACGACCGGGGAGCTGTTTTTT
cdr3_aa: CACTTGELFF

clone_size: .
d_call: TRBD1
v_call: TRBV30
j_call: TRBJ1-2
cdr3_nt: TGTGCCTGGAGTTTATTACAGGGGATCTATGGCTACACCTTC
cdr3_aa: CAWSLLQGIYGYTF

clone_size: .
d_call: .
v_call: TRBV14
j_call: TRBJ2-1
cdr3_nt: TGTGCCAGCAGCCAGTGGGGGTGGGGTCCCTTATTTGAGCAGTTCTTC
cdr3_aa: CASSQWGWGPLFEQFF

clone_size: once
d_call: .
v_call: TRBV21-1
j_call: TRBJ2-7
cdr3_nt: TGTGCCAGCAGCCCCGGGGGGGGAATCGACGAGCAGTACTTC
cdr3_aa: CASSPGGGIDEQYF

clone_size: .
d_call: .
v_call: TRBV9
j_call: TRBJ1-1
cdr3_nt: TGTGCCAGCAGCGTAGGGACAGATGAAACTGAAGCTTTCTTT
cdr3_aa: CASSVGTDETEAFF

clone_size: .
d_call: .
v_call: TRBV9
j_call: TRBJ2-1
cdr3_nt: TGTGCCAGCAGCGAACCGGGGTCCGATGAGCAGTTCTTC
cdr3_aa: CASSEPGSDEQFF